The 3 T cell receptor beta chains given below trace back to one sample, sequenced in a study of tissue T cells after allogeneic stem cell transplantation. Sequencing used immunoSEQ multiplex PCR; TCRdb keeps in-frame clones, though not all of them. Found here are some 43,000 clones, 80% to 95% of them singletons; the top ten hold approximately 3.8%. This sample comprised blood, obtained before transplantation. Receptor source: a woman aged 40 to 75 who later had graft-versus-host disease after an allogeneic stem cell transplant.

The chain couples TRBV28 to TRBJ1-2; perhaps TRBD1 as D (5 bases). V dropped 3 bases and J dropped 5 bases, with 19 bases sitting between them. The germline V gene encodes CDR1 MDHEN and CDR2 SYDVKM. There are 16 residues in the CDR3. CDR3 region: CASSFRGRDRLYGYTF. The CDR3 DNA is TGTGCCAGCAGTTTTCGCGGCCGGGACCGATTGTATGGCTACACCTTC.

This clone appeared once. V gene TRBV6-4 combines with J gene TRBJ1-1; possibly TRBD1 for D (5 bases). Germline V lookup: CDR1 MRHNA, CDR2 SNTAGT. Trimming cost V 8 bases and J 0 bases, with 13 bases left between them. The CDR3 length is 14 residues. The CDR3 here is CASAPGRVNTEAFF. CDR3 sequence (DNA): TGTGCCAGCGCCCCGGGGCGGGTGAACACTGAAGCTTTCTTT.

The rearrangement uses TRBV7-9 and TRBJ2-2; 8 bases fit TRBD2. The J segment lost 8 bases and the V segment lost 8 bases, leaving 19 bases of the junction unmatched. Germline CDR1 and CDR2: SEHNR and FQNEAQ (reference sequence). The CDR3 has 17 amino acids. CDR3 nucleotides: TGTGCCAGCGGTTTAGCTGGACTAGCCTTTGGAATTGGGGAGCTGTTTTTT. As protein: CASGLAGLAFGIGELFF.